The 20 T cell receptor beta chains reported below all come from one sample, sequenced in a study of blood T cell repertoires in COVID-19. Generated by immunoSEQ multiplex PCR, the TCRdb table keeps only in-frame clones and is missing some. The sample includes 95,000 to 150,000 clones, more than 70% of them seen just once. Sequenced input: peripheral blood. The source is a man older than 75 with active or convalescent COVID-19.

The chain links TRBV19 to TRBJ1-2; 7 positions agree with TRBD1. CDR1 is LNHDA and CDR2 is SQIVND in the germline V gene (reference sequence). The CDR3 totals 15 residues. V trimming: 5 bases; J trimming: 5 bases; junction bases outside the gene matches: 11. This chain's CDR3 is CASSAYQKQGYGYTF. The CDR3 region has the DNA TGTGCCAGTAGTGCCTACCAAAAACAGGGGTATGGCTACACCTTC.

V and J are TRBV29-1 and TRBJ1-5; TRBD1 matches 7 bases. J was trimmed by 0 bases and V by 3 bases; bases with no gene match: 8. CDR3 length: 16 amino acids. CDR1 SQVTM and CDR2 ANQGSEA come from the germline V gene. CDR3 DNA sequence: TGCAGCGTTGACGGAGGACAGGCCTATAGCAATCAGCCCCAGCATTTT. It codes for CSVDGGQAYSNQPQHF.

The rearrangement links TRBV5-8 to TRBJ2-1; TRBD1 aligns across 9 bases. This CDR3 comprises 17 residues. V shed 4 bases and J 0 bases; nucleotides not matched to a gene: 8. From germline, CDR1 is SGHTS and CDR2 YDEGEE. CDR3 nucleotides: TGTGCCAGCAGCGGACACAGGGGGCCAAGCTCCTACAATGAGCAGTTCTTC. Its translation: CASSGHRGPSSYNEQFF.

This chain connects TRBV29-1 to TRBJ1-1; weak D call: TRBD1 (6 bases). CDR1 is SQVTM and CDR2 is ANQGSEA in the germline V gene. The CDR3 is made up of 11 amino acids. V was pared by 6 bases and J by 7 bases, with 12 bases between. The CDR3, as DNA: TGCAGCGTCGGGACAATGAGTGAAGCTTTCTTT. Amino acid sequence: CSVGTMSEAFF. Based on the CDR3 plus reference TRBV29-1 and TRBJ1-1, the full variable domain is SAVISQKPSRDICQRGTSLTIQCQVDSQVTMMFWYRQQPGQSLTLIATANQGSEATYESGFVIDKFPISRPNLTFSTLTVSNMSPEDSSIYLCSVGTMSEAFFGQGTRLTVV.

The V call is TRBV7-8, the J call TRBJ2-2, with D unclear. The length of the CDR3 is 14 residues. V shed 2 bases and J shed 0 bases, with 4 bases lying between them. CDR1 is SGHVS, CDR2 FQNEAQ, per germline. Here the CDR3 reads CASSLSTNTGELFF. CDR3 coding DNA: TGTGCCAGCAGCTTATCCACGAACACCGGGGAGCTGTTTTTT.

The chain recombines TRBV30 with TRBJ2-5; the match to TRBD1 covers 7 bases. The germline V gene encodes CDR1 GTSNPN and CDR2 SVGIG (reference sequence). The CDR3 extends over 13 amino acids. Unmatched junction bases numbered 7, after V lost 4 bases and J lost 5 bases. CDR3 region: CAWTGGNVETQYF. The CDR3 nucleotides read TGTGCCTGGACAGGGGGTAATGTGGAGACCCAGTACTTC.

This clone occurred a few times. V usage is TRBV2 and J usage is TRBJ1-3; D is ambiguous. This CDR3 region has 15 residues. Germline CDR1 reads SNHLY; CDR2 reads FYNNEI. V was shortened by 2 bases and J by 4 bases, with 12 bases between the two germline ends. CDR3 DNA: TGTGCCAGCAGTGAACAGCCCGGAGGAGGAAACACCATATATTTT. This sequence encodes CASSEQPGGGNTIYF.

The chain combines TRBV5-1 with TRBJ2-7, with 8 positions matching TRBD1. This CDR3 comprises 13 residues. Unmatched junction bases numbered 3, after V lost 7 bases and J lost 0 bases. Per the germline V gene, CDR1 is SGHRS and CDR2 is YFSETQ. CDR3 sequence (DNA): TGCGCCAGCGGGGGGACAGGCTCCTACGAGCAGTACTTC. Its translation is CASGGTGSYEQYF.

This clone was counted once. V usage is TRBV18 and J usage is TRBJ1-6; D is unclear. V was clipped by 3 bases and J by 7 bases, with 19 bases between them. Germline V lookup: CDR1 KGHSH, CDR2 LQKENI. This CDR3 region has 17 residues. CDR3 sequence reads: CASSPRTADLANSPLHF. CDR3 DNA sequence: TGTGCCAGCTCACCGCGTACGGCTGATTTAGCCAATTCACCCCTCCACTTT. Looking up the rest from reference TRBV18 and TRBJ1-6 gives the full variable domain: NAGVMQNPRHLVRRRGQEARLRCSPMKGHSHVYWYRQLPEEGLKFMVYLQKENIIDESGMPKERFSAEFPKEGPSILRIQQVVRGDSAAYFCASSPRTADLANSPLHFGNGTRLTVT.

The chain couples TRBV4-1 to TRBJ2-5; 12 nucleotides agree with TRBD2. The CDR3 has 19 amino acids. J gave up 7 bases and V 0 bases, and 15 bases lay outside the gene matches. Germline loops: CDR1 MGHRA, CDR2 YSYEKL. CDR3 nucleotides: TGCGCCAGCAGCCAAGATCCCCCTTCGACTAGCGGGGGCTCCGGGACCCAGTACTTC. The encoded protein is CASSQDPPSTSGGSGTQYF.

The V and J genes are TRBV12-3 or TRBV12-4 and TRBJ1-4; D is possibly TRBD1 (6 bases). The length of the CDR3 is 12 residues. Between the trimmed V and J ends, which lost 8 bases and 11 bases, there was a span of 15 bases. Here the CDR3 DNA reads TGTGCCAGCCGCTTTGGGGGCGGGAAACTGTTTTTT. Translating it yields CASRFGGGKLFF.

The genes are TRBV9 and TRBJ2-3; 13 bases map to TRBD2. The CDR3 is made up of 15 amino acids. J lost 9 bases, V lost 0 bases, and 4 bases had no gene match. Germline CDR1 and CDR2: SGDLS and YYNGEE. This chain's CDR3 is CASSVAGTSGETQYF. The CDR3 DNA reads TGTGCCAGCAGCGTAGCTGGGACTAGCGGGGAGACGCAGTATTTT.

V gene TRBV4-3 combines with J gene TRBJ1-4, with 9 positions matching TRBD1. CDR1 and CDR2 from the germline V gene are LGHNA and YSLEER. Trimming cost V 4 bases and J 0 bases; bases outside gene matches: 15. The CDR3 consists of 20 residues. The DNA of the CDR3 is TGCGCCAGCAGCCGGAACAGGGGGCGCCCACCACCCGCAACTAATGAAAAACTGTTTTTT. It yields the protein CASSRNRGRPPPATNEKLFF.

The gene calls are TRBV6-1 and TRBJ2-5, with 8 bases that match TRBD1. CDR3 length equals 16 residues. Per the germline V gene, CDR1 is MNHNS and CDR2 is SASEGT. V was pared by 2 bases and J by 5 bases, with 10 bases of the junction left unmatched. The chain's CDR3 is CASSESRRGPGETQYF. CDR3 sequence (DNA): TGTGCCAGCAGTGAATCGCGCAGGGGGCCAGGGGAGACCCAGTACTTC.

V gene TRBV4-3 combines with J gene TRBJ2-5; D is possibly TRBD1 (5 bases). The CDR3 covers 14 residues. Germline CDR1 LGHNA, CDR2 YSLEER. Deletions cut 0 bases from V and 7 bases from J, with 12 bases between. The CDR3 region is CASSQEDSPGTQYF. The CDR3 nucleotides are TGCGCCAGCAGCCAAGAAGACAGCCCGGGGACCCAGTACTTC.

The rearrangement joins TRBV20-1 to TRBJ1-5, with no clear D. The CDR3 runs 10 residues. The germline V gene has CDR1 DFQATT and CDR2 SNEGSKA (reference sequence). V was trimmed by 1 base and J by 15 bases, leaving 10 bases between them. The CDR3 bases are TGCAGTGCTAGAGCCAGTTTAAGGCATTTT. This encodes CSARASLRHF.

This rearrangement joins TRBV6-2 or TRBV6-3 to TRBJ1-2; TRBD1 aligns across 8 bases. The CDR3 runs to 15 residues. Germline CDR1 and CDR2: MNHEY and SVGEGT. The J segment lost 7 bases and the V segment lost 2 bases, leaving 9 bases of the junction unmatched. The CDR3 DNA follows: TGTGCCAGCAGTTACGCGGCAGGGGGCAGAAGTGGCTACACCTTC. This encodes CASSYAAGGRSGYTF.

This sequence joins TRBV20-1 and TRBJ2-3, with D possibly TRBD2 on 6 matching bases. This CDR3 contains 14 residues. Trimming stripped 3 bases from V and 3 bases from J, with 13 bases between. CDR1 is DFQATT and CDR2 is SNEGSKA in the germline V gene (reference sequence). The CDR3 reads CSASEIAATDTQYF. The CDR3 DNA reads TGCAGTGCTAGTGAGATAGCGGCTACAGATACGCAGTATTTT.

The chain links TRBV10-3 to TRBJ2-1; possibly TRBD2 for D (5 bases). Germline loops: CDR1 ENHRY, CDR2 SYGVKD. The length of the CDR3 is 13 residues. Trimming left V 3 bases short and J 10 bases short, with 13 bases between. The CDR3 reads CAISEGEGAEQFF. Written as DNA, the CDR3 is TGTGCCATCAGTGAAGGTGAGGGAGCCGAGCAGTTCTTC.

V gene TRBV30 combines with J gene TRBJ1-2; tentatively, D is TRBD1 (6 bases). The CDR3 loop spans 14 amino acids. Trimming removed 3 bases at V and 4 bases at J, with 15 bases between. Germline CDR1 and CDR2: GTSNPN and SVGIG (reference sequence). The CDR3 nucleotides are TGTGCCTGGAGAACACCAGGGGAGGGCTATGGCTACACCTTC. Encoded protein: CAWRTPGEGYGYTF.